Given below is one T cell receptor (beta chain) in context. No antigen is known for it. No much larger clonotype is one base removed from it; base qualities were not supplied. The CDR3 spans 17 residues, from the cysteine through the phenylalanine. The retained sequence is limited to the CDR3, 51 bases, with the frame set at the first base. The germline V gene encodes CDR1 DFQATT and CDR2 SNEGSKA (reference sequence). From V the trimming removes 5 bases and from J it removes 3 bases, while the gene matches leave 12 bases of the junction unaccounted for. These data come from a study of T-cell reconstitution after alpha-beta-depleted transplantation in children (dated by TCRdb to the mid-2010s). Regarding the research as a whole: The study quantitatively tracked T-cell immune reconstitution after TCRalphabeta/CD19-depleted allogeneic hematopoietic cell transplantation in children using TCR repertoire profiling.

The treatment or condition label on this specimen signifies: allogeneic hematopoietic cell transplantation with graft depleted of TCRalphabeta T cells and CD19 B cells. TCRalphabeta/CD19-depleted allogeneic hematopoietic cell grafts were given to the transplant recipients, all of whom were children. Libraries were constructed by PCR. The data were produced on an Illumina HiSeq 2500. To normalize quantification of the TCRbeta repertoire, the TCR libraries were built with molecular barcoding that relied on unique molecular identifiers. Using fastp at Q25 and MiXCR, TCRdb reprocessed the public reads and kept productive beta chains. All rows with the same CDR3 protein become a single entry with the most common DNA and genes. This sample comprises 600,000 to 800,000 distinct CDR3 sequences, about an eighth of them detected only once. Roughly 0.77% of the sample rests with the top ten. On the study overall, not on this receptor specifically: The apparently early alphabetaT-cell count recovery about two months after transplant was reportedly dependent on only several hundred rapidly expanded clones derived from non-depleted graft cells. The frequencies of hyperexpanded clones fell over the following months, and after one year, T-cell counts and TCRbeta diversity were mostly attributed to newly produced T cells. In some patients, high TCRbeta diversity at day 60 was attributed to recipient T cells and intrathymic progenitors that had survived conditioning.

Recombination joined TRBV20-1 with TRBJ2-7, with 14 bases matching TRBD2. Here the sequenced sample was PBMCs, taken before TCRalphabeta/CD19-depleted stem cell transplant. This TCR was recovered from a girl aged 2-10 years with congenital amegakaryocytic thrombocytopenia, due to receive a stem cell transplant. At the DNA level, the sequence is TGCAGTGCTGGAGGGACTAGCGGGAGAATGGAAGTCTACGAGCAGTACTTC. Its translation is CSAGGTSGRMEVYEQYF.